What follows are 27 T cell receptor beta chains derived from one specimen sequenced in a study of T-cell memory formation after mild COVID-19. TCRdb passed the 5' RACE reads through MiXCR, listing each CDR3 protein once. The sample lists around 300,000 distinct CDR3 sequences, roughly 13% occurring once. The material sequenced was PBMCs or a T cell subset sorted from them (not recorded which). The origin of the receptors is a man between 18 and 29 years old who had mild COVID-19 (a few samples of this study predate the infection). Cell type and time point are not known.

This clonotype was detected only a few times. The chain uses TRBV12-3 or TRBV12-4 and TRBJ1-6, with D maybe TRBD1 (5 bases). Deletions cut 6 bases from V and 9 bases from J, with 21 bases between. CDR3 length: 16 residues. As DNA, the CDR3 is TGTGCCAGCAGAGCTTCCGGGTCGGGGCGAATTTCACCCCTCCACTTT. It yields the protein CASRASGSGRISPLHF.

V usage is TRBV5-5 and J usage is TRBJ2-2, with 9 bases fitting TRBD1. Germline V gives CDR1 SGHKS, CDR2 YYEKEE (reference sequence). V was pared by 7 bases and J by 6 bases, with 7 bases of the junction left unmatched. This CDR3 has 14 amino acids. CDR3 nucleotide sequence: TGTGCCAGCTCCGACAGGGGGACGGCCGGGGAGCTGTTTTTT. Encoded protein: CASSDRGTAGELFF. Full variable domain (missing parts from reference TRBV5-5 and TRBJ2-2): DAGVTQSPTHLIKTRGQQVTLRCSPISGHKSVSWYQQVLGQGPQFIFQYYEKEERGRGNFPDRFSARQFPNYSSELNVNALLLGDSALYLCASSDRGTAGELFFGEGSRLTVL.

This clonotype has more than one count but fewer than ten. V usage is TRBV9 and J usage is TRBJ2-3; D is perhaps TRBD1 (5 bases). Trimming took 3 bases from V and 6 from J, leaving 17 bases between them. Germline lookup yields CDR1 SGDLS and CDR2 YYNGEE. The CDR3 sequence is 15 residues long. DNA for the CDR3: TGTGCCAGCAGCGCAAGGCCAGGGCCGAGGGATACGCAGTATTTT. It codes for CASSARPGPRDTQYF.

This clonotype came up many times. This chain connects TRBV7-2 to TRBJ1-1; the D gene is possibly TRBD1 (5 bases). The CDR3 is 13 amino acids. Germline loops: CDR1 SGHTA, CDR2 FQGNSA. V was trimmed by 5 bases and J by 0 bases, leaving 7 bases between them. The CDR3 loop reads CASSQDMNTEAFF. The CDR3 DNA reads TGTGCCAGCAGCCAGGACATGAACACTGAAGCTTTCTTT.

The chain's CDR3 is CASRGGVGYEQYF. DNA of the CDR3: TGTGCCAGCAGGGGAGGGGTTGGCTACGAGCAGTACTTC. The chain has TRBV6-5 and TRBJ2-7; 7 bases map to TRBD2. The CDR3 totals 13 residues. Germline V lookup: CDR1 MNHEY, CDR2 SVGAGI. V was pared by 6 bases and J by 3 bases, with 5 bases of the junction left unmatched.

This clonotype showed up just a few times. The V and J genes are TRBV4-1 and TRBJ2-2; D perhaps matches TRBD2 (5 bases). Trimming stripped 4 bases from V and 6 bases from J, with 24 bases between. This CDR3 comprises 18 residues. Germline assignment: CDR1 MGHRA and CDR2 YSYEKL. The CDR3 nucleotides read TGCGCCAGCAGCCCTCACCTAATCCGGGATCGTAGTCCCGGGGAGCTGTTTTTT. It specifies CASSPHLIRDRSPGELFF.

The chain recombines TRBV20-1 with TRBJ1-2, with a tentative D call TRBD1 (5 bases). The CDR3 contains 13 residues. V lost 6 bases to trimming and J lost 7 bases, with 18 bases between them. Germline CDR1 reads DFQATT; CDR2 reads SNEGSKA (reference sequence). CDR3 sequence (DNA): TGCAGTGCACGCAGGGAGCCAGGGAGTGGCTACACCTTC. Residues: CSARREPGSGYTF.

In its sample, this clonotype was seen many times. This chain uses TRBV20-1 with TRBJ1-2, with 8 positions matching TRBD1. Germline CDR1 is DFQATT and CDR2 is SNEGSKA (reference sequence). Germline trimming cut 1 base from V and 6 bases from J; bases unmatched to any gene: 7. The CDR3 totals 14 residues. The CDR3 DNA reads as TGCAGTGCTAGAGCCGAGGACAGGGACGATGGCTACACCTTC. Encoded protein: CSARAEDRDDGYTF.

The chain combines TRBV6-5 with TRBJ2-1; possibly TRBD1 for D (6 bases). The germline V gene encodes CDR1 MNHEY and CDR2 SVGAGI. Between the trimmed V and J ends, which lost 5 bases and 9 bases, there was a span of 20 bases. The CDR3 is made up of 15 amino acids. The CDR3 sequence: CASSPQGSGTSEQFF. As DNA, the CDR3 is TGTGCCAGCAGTCCCCAGGGGTCCGGGACATCTGAGCAGTTCTTC.

The rearrangement links TRBV14 to TRBJ2-3, with D unclear. V was clipped by 3 bases and J by 6 bases, with 10 bases between them. Germline V gene sequence: CDR1 SGHDN, CDR2 FVKESK. The CDR3 spans 13 residues. This CDR3 reads CASSQTPRDTQYF. CDR3 nucleotide sequence: TGTGCCAGCAGCCAGACCCCTAGGGATACGCAGTATTTT.

This chain links TRBV3-1 with TRBJ2-7, with unresolved D. The length of the CDR3 is 12 residues. V lost 3 bases to trimming and J lost 7 bases, with 10 bases between them. Germline assignment: CDR1 LGHDT and CDR2 YNNKEL (reference sequence). CDR3 in amino acids: CASSHETKEQYF. The CDR3 region has the DNA TGTGCCAGCAGCCACGAAACTAAAGAGCAGTACTTC.

This clonotype was detected only a few times. The rearrangement uses TRBV19 and TRBJ2-5; 7 nucleotides align to TRBD1. CDR3 length: 13 residues. V lost 5 bases, J lost 6 bases, and 6 bases stayed unmatched. Looked up from germline, CDR1 is LNHDA and CDR2 is SQIVND (reference sequence). For the CDR3, the DNA is TGTGCCAGTAGTCAGACAGGGCTTAAGACCCAGTACTTC. Protein sequence: CASSQTGLKTQYF.

Only a few counts were recorded for this clonotype. The V gene is TRBV4-3, the J gene TRBJ1-1; D is uncertain. The CDR3 length is 16 residues. Trimming pared 4 bases from V and 0 bases from J, leaving 15 bases between. From germline, CDR1 is LGHNA and CDR2 YSLEER. CDR3 DNA: TGCGCCAGCAGCCCAGAAACTACAGATATGAACACTGAAGCTTTCTTT. It is translated as CASSPETTDMNTEAFF.

The chain's CDR3 is CASSRFDTQYF. The CDR3 nucleotides read TGTGCCAGCAGTCGGTTCGATACGCAGTATTTT. The chain joins TRBV27 to TRBJ2-3; D unresolved. CDR3 length equals 11 residues. V lost 5 bases, J lost 6 bases, and 6 bases lay in between. Germline V gene sequence: CDR1 MNHEY, CDR2 SMNVEV (reference sequence).

This clonotype was counted only a few times. The chain employs TRBV5-1 and TRBJ2-7; 8 bases line up with TRBD1. This CDR3 spans 16 amino acids. Trimming cost V 4 bases and J 1 base; bases outside gene matches: 10. Germline-derived CDR1 and CDR2 are SGHRS and YFSETQ. As DNA, the CDR3 is TGCGCCAGCAGCCCAACCGGACAGGGAGGTTCCTACGAGCAGTACTTC. Protein: CASSPTGQGGSYEQYF.

The V and J genes are TRBV29-1 and TRBJ2-3; TRBD2 is a possible D gene (7 bases). CDR1 is SQVTM and CDR2 is ANQGSEA in the germline V gene. The CDR3 consists of 14 residues. Trimming removed 1 base at V and 5 bases at J, with 13 bases between. The CDR3 is CSVEGGGGGDTQYF. As DNA, the CDR3 is TGCAGCGTTGAAGGCGGGGGCGGGGGAGATACGCAGTATTTT.

Only a few counts were recorded for this clonotype. The CDR3 here is CASWLGWSTEAFF. CDR3 DNA: TGTGCCAGCTGGCTTGGGTGGAGCACTGAAGCTTTCTTT. V gene TRBV6-2 or TRBV6-3 combines with J gene TRBJ1-1; D not certain. The V and J ends lost 8 bases and 4 bases respectively, with 14 bases between them. Germline CDR1 is MNHEY and CDR2 is SVGEGT. The CDR3 is 13 amino acids.

In its sample, this clonotype was seen a few times. The chain recombines TRBV19 with TRBJ2-6; D is uncertain. Germline CDR1 reads LNHDA; CDR2 reads SQIVND (reference sequence). This CDR3 spans 13 amino acids. V lost 4 bases, J lost 2 bases, and 3 bases lay in between. The CDR3 sequence: CASSKPGANVLTF. The CDR3 DNA sequence: TGTGCCAGTAGTAAGCCTGGGGCCAACGTCCTGACTTTC.

This clonotype was seen only a few times. The chain carries TRBV5-1 and TRBJ1-1, with D hard to call. Germline assignment: CDR1 SGHRS and CDR2 YFSETQ. The CDR3 length is 14 residues. V was pared by 6 bases and J by 5 bases, with 17 bases between. CDR3 residues: CASTISPGSTEAFF. CDR3 DNA sequence: TGCGCCAGCACAATATCTCCGGGGTCGACTGAAGCTTTCTTT.

This clonotype was seen only a few times. The chain employs TRBV29-1 and TRBJ2-6; the D gene is possibly TRBD1 (6 bases). CDR1 SQVTM and CDR2 ANQGSEA come from the germline V gene. This CDR3 is 14 amino acids long. V lost 6 bases and J lost 4, with 13 bases in between. DNA for the CDR3: TGCAGCGTCAGGGGCCGAGGCGGGGCCAACGTCCTGACTTTC. This encodes CSVRGRGGANVLTF.

V is TRBV6-6 and J is TRBJ1-5; possible D gene TRBD1, 6 bases. The CDR3 contains 13 residues. Germline CDR1 and CDR2: MNHNY and SVGAGI (reference sequence). V was shortened by 7 bases and J by 4 bases, with 11 bases between the two germline ends. The CDR3 here is CASNRQDNQPQHF. The CDR3 coding sequence is TGTGCCAGCAACCGACAGGATAATCAGCCCCAGCATTTT.

This clonotype was counted only a few times. The chain combines TRBV6-2 or TRBV6-3 with TRBJ1-1; possibly TRBD1 for D (5 bases). Germline V CDR1 and CDR2: MNHEY, SVGEGT. The V end lost 7 bases, the J end lost 4 bases, and 13 bases lay between the germline ends. The CDR3 extends over 13 amino acids. As DNA, the CDR3 is TGTGCCAGCACGGGGGGAGTGAGCACTGAAGCTTTCTTT. As protein: CASTGGVSTEAFF.

This clonotype has at least ten counts. J is TRBJ2-1 and V is TRBV5-1; D not certain. There are 17 residues in the CDR3. V shed 0 bases and J shed 0 bases, with 13 bases lying between them. Germline CDR1 and CDR2: SGHRS and YFSETQ. This CDR3 reads CASSLVGEVRSYNEQFF. The DNA for the CDR3 is TGCGCCAGCAGCTTGGTCGGCGAGGTCCGCTCCTACAATGAGCAGTTCTTC.

This chain joins TRBV27 and TRBJ2-7; D uncertain. V lost 3 bases and J lost 0, with 6 bases in between. The CDR3 sequence is 13 residues long. Germline lookup yields CDR1 MNHEY and CDR2 SMNVEV (reference sequence). The DNA for the CDR3 is TGTGCCAGCAGTTTCCGGGTCTCCTACGAGCAGTACTTC. Translating gives CASSFRVSYEQYF.

The gene calls are TRBV12-5 and TRBJ2-3; TRBD1 matches 7 bases. With V trimmed by 9 bases and J by 5 bases, 8 bases remained unmatched. Germline loops: CDR1 LGHNT, CDR2 FRNRAP. The CDR3 has 13 residues. The CDR3 sequence: CASRDPGGDTQYF. For the CDR3, the DNA is TGTGCTAGCCGGGACCCAGGGGGAGATACGCAGTATTTT. Combining the CDR3 with reference TRBV12-5 and TRBJ2-3 gives the whole variable domain DARVTQTPRHKVTEMGQEVTMRCQPILGHNTVFWYRQTMMQGLELLAYFRNRAPLDDSGMPKDRFSAEMPDATLATLKIQPSEPRDSAVYFCASRDPGGDTQYFGPGTRLTVL.

The chain couples TRBV9 to TRBJ2-1; TRBD1 matches at 12 bases. CDR3 size: 17 residues. Germline V gene lookup returns CDR1 SGDLS and CDR2 YYNGEE. V lost 4 bases, J lost 8 bases, and 13 bases stayed unmatched. The chain's CDR3 is CASSRGTGGAWSDEQFF. The CDR3 DNA follows: TGTGCCAGCAGCAGAGGGACAGGGGGCGCATGGTCCGATGAGCAGTTCTTC. Using reference TRBV9 and TRBJ2-1 for the parts outside the CDR3, the full variable domain is DSGVTQTPKHLITATGQRVTLRCSPRSGDLSVYWYQQSLDQGLQFLIQYYNGEERAKGNILERFSAQQFPDLHSELNLSSLELGDSALYFCASSRGTGGAWSDEQFFGPGTRLTVL.

As regards this clonotype: A read error is likely, as this CDR3 ends without the conserved phenylalanine or tryptophan. The DNA is omitted, as the CDR3 cannot be located on it reliably, and the CDR3 follows TCRdb's listing. The chain carries TRBV3-2 and TRBJ1-1; the table gives TRBD1 as D, unverified against the DNA. TRBV3-2 is described as a pseudogene. The CDR3 adds up to 12 amino acids, both ends counted. The CDR3 spells CASSQELLPCCP.